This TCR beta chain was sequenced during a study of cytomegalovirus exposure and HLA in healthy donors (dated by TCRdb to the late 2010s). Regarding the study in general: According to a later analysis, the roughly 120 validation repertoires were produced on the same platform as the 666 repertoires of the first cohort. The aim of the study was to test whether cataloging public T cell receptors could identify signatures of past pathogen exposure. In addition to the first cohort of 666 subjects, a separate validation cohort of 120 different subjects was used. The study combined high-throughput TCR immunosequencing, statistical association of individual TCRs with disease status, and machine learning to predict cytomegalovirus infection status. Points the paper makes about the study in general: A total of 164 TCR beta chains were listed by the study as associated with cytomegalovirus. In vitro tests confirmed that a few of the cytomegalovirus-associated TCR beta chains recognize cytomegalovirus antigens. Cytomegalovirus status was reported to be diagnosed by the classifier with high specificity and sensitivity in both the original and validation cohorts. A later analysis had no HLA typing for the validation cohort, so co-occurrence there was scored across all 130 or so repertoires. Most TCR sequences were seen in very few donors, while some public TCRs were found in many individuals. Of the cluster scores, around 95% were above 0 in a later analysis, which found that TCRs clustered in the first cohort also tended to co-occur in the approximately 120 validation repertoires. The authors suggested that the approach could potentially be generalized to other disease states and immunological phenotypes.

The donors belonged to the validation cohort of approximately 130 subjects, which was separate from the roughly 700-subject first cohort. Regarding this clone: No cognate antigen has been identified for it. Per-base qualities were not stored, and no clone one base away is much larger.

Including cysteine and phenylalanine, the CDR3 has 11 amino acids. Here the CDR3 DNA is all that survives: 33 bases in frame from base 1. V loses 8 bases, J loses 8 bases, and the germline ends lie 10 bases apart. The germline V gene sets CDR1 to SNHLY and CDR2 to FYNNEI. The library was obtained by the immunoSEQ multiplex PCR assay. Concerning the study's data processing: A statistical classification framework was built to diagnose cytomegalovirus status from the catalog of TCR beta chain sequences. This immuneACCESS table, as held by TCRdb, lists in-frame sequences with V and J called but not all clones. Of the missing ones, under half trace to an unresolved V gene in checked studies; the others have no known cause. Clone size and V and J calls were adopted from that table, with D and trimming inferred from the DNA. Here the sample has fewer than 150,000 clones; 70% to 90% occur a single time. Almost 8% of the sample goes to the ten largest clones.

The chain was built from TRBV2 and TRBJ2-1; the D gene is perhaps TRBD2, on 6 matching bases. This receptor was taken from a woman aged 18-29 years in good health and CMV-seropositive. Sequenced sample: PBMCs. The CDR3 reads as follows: CASRRRDEQFF. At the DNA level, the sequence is TGTGCCAGCCGTCGGAGGGATGAGCAGTTCTTC.